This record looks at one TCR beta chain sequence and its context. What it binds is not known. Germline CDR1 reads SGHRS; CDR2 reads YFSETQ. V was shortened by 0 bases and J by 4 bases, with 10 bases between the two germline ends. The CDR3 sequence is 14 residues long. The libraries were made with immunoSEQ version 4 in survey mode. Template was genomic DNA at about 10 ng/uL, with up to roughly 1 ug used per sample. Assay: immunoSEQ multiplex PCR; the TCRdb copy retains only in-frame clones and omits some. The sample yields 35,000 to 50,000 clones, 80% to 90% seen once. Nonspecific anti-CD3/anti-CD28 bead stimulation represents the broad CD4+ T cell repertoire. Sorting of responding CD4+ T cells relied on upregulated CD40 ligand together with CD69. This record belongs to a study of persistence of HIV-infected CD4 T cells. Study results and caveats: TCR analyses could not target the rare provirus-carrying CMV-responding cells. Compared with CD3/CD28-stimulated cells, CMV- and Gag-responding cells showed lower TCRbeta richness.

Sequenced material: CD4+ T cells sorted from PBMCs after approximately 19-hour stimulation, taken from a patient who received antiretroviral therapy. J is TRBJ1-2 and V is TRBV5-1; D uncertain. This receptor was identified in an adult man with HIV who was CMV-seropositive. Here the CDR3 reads CASSLEYRRYGYTF. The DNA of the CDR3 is TGCGCCAGCAGCTTGGAGTACCGACGCTATGGCTACACCTTC.